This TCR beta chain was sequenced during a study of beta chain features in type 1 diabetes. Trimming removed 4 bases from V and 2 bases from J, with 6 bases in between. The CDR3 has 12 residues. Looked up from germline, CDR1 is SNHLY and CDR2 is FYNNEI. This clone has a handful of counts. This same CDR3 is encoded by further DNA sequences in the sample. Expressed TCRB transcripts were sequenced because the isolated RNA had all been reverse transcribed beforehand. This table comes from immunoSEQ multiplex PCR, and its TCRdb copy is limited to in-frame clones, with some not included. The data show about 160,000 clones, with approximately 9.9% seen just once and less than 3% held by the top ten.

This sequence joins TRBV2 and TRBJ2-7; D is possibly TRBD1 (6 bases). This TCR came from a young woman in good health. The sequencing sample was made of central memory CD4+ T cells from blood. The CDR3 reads CASSGTAYEQYF. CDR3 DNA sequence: TGTGCCAGCAGTGGGACAGCCTACGAGCAGTACTTC. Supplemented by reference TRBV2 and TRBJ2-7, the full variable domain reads EPEVTQTPSHQVTQMGQEVILRCVPISNHLYFYWYRQILGQKVEFLVSFYNNEISEKSEIFDDQFSVERPDGSNFTLKIRSTKLEDSAMYFCASSGTAYEQYFGPGTRLTVT.